This T cell receptor (beta chain) was captured by sequencing in a study of T cell responses to AZD1222 COVID-19 vaccine. Study as a whole: Whether given at about 4 or about 12 weeks, second doses were pooled. Findings and limits, study-wide: Spike-specific TCR breadth and depth were elevated following two AZD1222 doses. Close to half of all spike-specific TCRs reportedly target regions of the variants that are unmutated. Clonal diversity was possibly underestimated; the donors were predominantly white British and more often female.

On this clone: As yet, its antigen is unknown.

This table comes from immunoSEQ multiplex PCR, and its TCRdb copy is limited to in-frame clones, with some not included. The sample records some 150,000 clones, 92% being singletons. CDR1 SGDLS and CDR2 YYNGEE come from the germline V gene. J gave up 1 base and V 3 bases, and 3 bases lay outside the gene matches. The CDR3 spans 15 residues. The chain carries TRBV9 and TRBJ2-2; 7 bases line up with TRBD1. This clonotype was sampled from an adult in good health. The sequences come from peripheral blood, collected on day 0 of AZD1222 vaccination. CDR3 protein: CASSARTGNTGELFF. In nucleotides, the CDR3 is TGTGCCAGCAGCGCGAGGACAGGGAACACCGGGGAGCTGTTTTTT.